This TCR beta chain appears in the sequencing data of a study of cytomegalovirus exposure and HLA in healthy donors. Study-wide findings and caveats: Researchers left out some V segments, among them TRBV6-2 and TRBV6-3, as indistinguishable. Using the classifier, cytomegalovirus status was reportedly diagnosed with high specificity and sensitivity. Reports state that TCR beta sequences accurately predicted most subjects' HLA-A and HLA-B alleles.

Researchers ran the PCR with 60 Vbeta and 13 Jbeta primers. Sequenced by immunoSEQ multiplex PCR; TCRdb stores in-frame clones only, minus some. The sample includes tens of thousands of clones, 67% of them seen just once. On this clone: Its cognate antigen is unknown.

The CDR3 is made up of 13 amino acids. Germline V CDR1 and CDR2: SNHLY, FYNNEI. The V end lost 5 bases, the J end lost 5 bases, and 13 bases lay between the germline ends. The chain combines TRBV2 with TRBJ2-7; D is unresolved. The clonotype was recovered from a man aged 25 to 40 in good health and CMV-seronegative. Input material: PBMCs. CDR3 DNA sequence: TGTGCCAGCAGTCCCATAGTAAGCCACGAGCAGTACTTC. Its protein product is CASSPIVSHEQYF.